The clone carrying this TCR beta chain has only one observation. The antigen is unknown. Noted treatment: 15 Gy SBRT to primary tumor, nephrectomy 4 weeks later. This specimen comes from a study of radiation and T cells in renal cell carcinoma. This CDR3 is built from 15 residues. Germline values: CDR1 SGHNT, CDR2 YYREEE (reference sequence). V trimming: 3 bases; J trimming: 4 bases; junction bases outside the gene matches: 8. Findings and limits, study-wide: Pretreatment tumor biopsies were lacking, so baseline clonotypes are unknown.

Only in-frame clones appear in the TCRdb table, and some are missing; sequencing was by immunoSEQ multiplex PCR. Among about 18,000 clones listed, less than 65% were seen once. The material was tumor tissue, obtained from a patient whose treatment included radiotherapy and nephrectomy. The rearrangement joins TRBV5-4 to TRBJ2-7; 9 nucleotides line up with TRBD1. The source of this sequence is a man aged 45-60 years with renal cell carcinoma. Here the CDR3 DNA reads TGTGCCAGCAGCTCCCATACAGGGGGCGTTTACGAGCAGTACTTC. It codes for CASSSHTGGVYEQYF.